Included here is one T cell receptor beta chain sequence, with context. Its antigen is still unknown. Unique molecular identifiers were used to barcode this TCRbeta library. TCRdb recomputed calls from the PCR reads with MiXCR, one row per CDR3 protein. The sample consists of just under 250,000 distinct CDR3 sequences, about 25% of them appearing once. The entry originates in a study of T-cell reconstitution after alpha-beta-depleted transplantation in children. Regarding the study as a whole: Expanded graft clones numbering several hundred reportedly gave rise to alpha-beta T cells about two months after transplant.

The CDR3 is 16 amino acids. In germline, CDR1 is KGHDR, CDR2 SFDVKD. Trimming cost V 3 bases and J 6 bases, with 17 bases left between them. The input for sequencing was PBMCs, taken before TCRalphabeta/CD19-depleted stem cell transplant. This sequence originates from a girl between 2 and 10 years old with Fanconi anemia, due to receive a stem cell transplant. The chain couples TRBV24-1 to TRBJ2-1; D perhaps matches TRBD1 (6 bases). Here the CDR3 DNA reads TGTGCCACCAGTGATCCAGGGGACCCACCCCGCAATGAGCAGTTCTTC. This sequence encodes CATSDPGDPPRNEQFF.